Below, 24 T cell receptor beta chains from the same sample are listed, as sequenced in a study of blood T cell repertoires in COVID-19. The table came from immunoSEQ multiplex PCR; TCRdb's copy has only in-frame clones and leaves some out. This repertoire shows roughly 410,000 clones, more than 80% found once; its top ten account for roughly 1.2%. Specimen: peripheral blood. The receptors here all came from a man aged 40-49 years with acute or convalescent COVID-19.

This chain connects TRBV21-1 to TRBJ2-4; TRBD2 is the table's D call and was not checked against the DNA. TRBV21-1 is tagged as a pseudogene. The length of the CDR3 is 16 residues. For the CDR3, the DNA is TGTGCCAGCAGCATGGGACTTCATCTCTCCAAAAACATTCAGTACTTC. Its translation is CASSMGLHLSKNIQYF.

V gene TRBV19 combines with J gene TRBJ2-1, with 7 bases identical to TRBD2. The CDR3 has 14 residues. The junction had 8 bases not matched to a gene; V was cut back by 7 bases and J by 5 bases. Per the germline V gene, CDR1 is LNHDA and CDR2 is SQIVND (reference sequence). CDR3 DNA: TGTGCCAGTAAGAGGGCGACTAGCAACAATGAGCAGTTCTTC. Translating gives CASKRATSNNEQFF. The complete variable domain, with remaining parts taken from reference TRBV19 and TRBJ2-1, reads DGGITQSPKYLFRKEGQNVTLSCEQNLNHDAMYWYRQDPGQGLRLIYYSQIVNDFQKGDIAEGYSVSREKKESFPLTVTSAQKNPTAFYLCASKRATSNNEQFFGPGTRLTVL.

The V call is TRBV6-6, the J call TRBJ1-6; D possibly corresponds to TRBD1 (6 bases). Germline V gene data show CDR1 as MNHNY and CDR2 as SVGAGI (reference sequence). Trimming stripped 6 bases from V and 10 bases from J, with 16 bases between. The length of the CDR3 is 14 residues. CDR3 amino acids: CASSQEGGRSPLHF. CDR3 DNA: TGTGCCAGCAGCCAAGAAGGGGGTCGCTCACCCCTCCACTTT.

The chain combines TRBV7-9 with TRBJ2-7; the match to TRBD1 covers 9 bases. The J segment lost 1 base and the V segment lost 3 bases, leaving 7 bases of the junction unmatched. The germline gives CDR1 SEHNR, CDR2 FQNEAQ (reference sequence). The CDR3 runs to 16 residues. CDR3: CASSFRTGQGSYEQYF. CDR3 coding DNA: TGTGCCAGCAGCTTTAGAACGGGACAGGGTTCCTACGAGCAGTACTTC.

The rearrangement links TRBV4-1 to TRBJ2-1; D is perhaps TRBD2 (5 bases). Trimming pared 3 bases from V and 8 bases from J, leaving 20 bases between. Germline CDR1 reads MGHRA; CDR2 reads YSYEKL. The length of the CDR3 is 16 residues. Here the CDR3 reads CASSHLGATTPHEQFF. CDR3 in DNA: TGCGCCAGCAGCCACTTAGGAGCGACTACGCCTCATGAGCAGTTCTTC.

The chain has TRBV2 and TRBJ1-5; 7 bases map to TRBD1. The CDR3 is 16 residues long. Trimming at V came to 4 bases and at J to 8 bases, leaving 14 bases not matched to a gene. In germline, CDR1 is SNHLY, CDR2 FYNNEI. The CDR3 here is CASSVRAGGMWEPQHF. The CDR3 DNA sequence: TGTGCCAGCAGTGTGAGGGCAGGGGGGATGTGGGAGCCCCAGCATTTT.

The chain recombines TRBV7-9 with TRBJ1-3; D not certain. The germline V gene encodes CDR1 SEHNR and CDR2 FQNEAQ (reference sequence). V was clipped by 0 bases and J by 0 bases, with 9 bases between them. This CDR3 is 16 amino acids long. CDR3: CASSLAGTRSGNTIYF. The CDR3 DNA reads TGTGCCAGCAGCTTAGCGGGCACCCGCTCTGGAAACACCATATATTTT.

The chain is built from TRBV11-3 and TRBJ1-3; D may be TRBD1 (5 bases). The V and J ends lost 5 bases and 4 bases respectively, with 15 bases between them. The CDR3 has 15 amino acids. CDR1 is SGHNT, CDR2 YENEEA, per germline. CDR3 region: CASSLSGYQGNTIYF. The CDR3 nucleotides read TGTGCCAGCAGCCTCTCAGGGTACCAAGGAAACACCATATATTTT.

CDR3 protein: CASSQDQGSGELFF. The CDR3 coding sequence is TGCGCCAGCAGCCAAGATCAGGGGTCCGGGGAGCTGTTTTTT. The chain has TRBV4-1 and TRBJ2-2, with D tentatively TRBD1 (6 bases). In germline, CDR1 is MGHRA, CDR2 YSYEKL. This CDR3 has 14 amino acids. V was pared by 0 bases and J by 6 bases, with 8 bases between.

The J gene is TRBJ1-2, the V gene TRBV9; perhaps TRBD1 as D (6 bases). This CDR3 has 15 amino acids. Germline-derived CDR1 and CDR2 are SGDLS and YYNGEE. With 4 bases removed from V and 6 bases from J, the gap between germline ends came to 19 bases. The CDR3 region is CASSPTWGLPHGYTF. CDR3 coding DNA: TGTGCCAGCAGCCCAACGTGGGGGCTCCCGCATGGCTACACCTTC.

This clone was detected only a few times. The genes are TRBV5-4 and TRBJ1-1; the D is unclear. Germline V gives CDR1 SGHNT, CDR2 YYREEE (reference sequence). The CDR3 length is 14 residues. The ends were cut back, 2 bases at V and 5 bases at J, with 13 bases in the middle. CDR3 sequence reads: CASSLDGEDTEAFF. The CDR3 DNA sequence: TGTGCCAGCAGCTTAGACGGGGAAGATACTGAAGCTTTCTTT.

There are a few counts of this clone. The CDR3 protein is CASSLPAGGQPQHF. For the CDR3, the DNA is TGTGCCAGCAGTTTACCGGCGGGGGGTCAGCCCCAGCATTTT. V and J are TRBV28 and TRBJ1-5; a possible D gene is TRBD1 (5 bases). With 2 bases removed from V and 6 bases from J, the gap between germline ends came to 11 bases. Germline values: CDR1 MDHEN, CDR2 SYDVKM. The CDR3 has 14 amino acids.

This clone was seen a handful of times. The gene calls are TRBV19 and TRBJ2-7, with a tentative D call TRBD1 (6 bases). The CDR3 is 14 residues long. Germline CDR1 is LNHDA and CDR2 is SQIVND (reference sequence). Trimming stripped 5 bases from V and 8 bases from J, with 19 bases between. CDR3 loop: CASSVSAQGGKQYF. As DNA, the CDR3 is TGTGCCAGTAGTGTATCAGCACAGGGTGGAAAGCAGTACTTC.

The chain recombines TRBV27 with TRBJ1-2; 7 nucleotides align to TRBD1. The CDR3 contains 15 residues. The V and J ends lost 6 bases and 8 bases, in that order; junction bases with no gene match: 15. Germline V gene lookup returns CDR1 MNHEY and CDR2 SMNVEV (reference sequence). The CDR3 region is CASSLWAGGNSGYTF. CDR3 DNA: TGTGCCAGCAGCCTCTGGGCAGGGGGGAATTCGGGCTACACCTTC.

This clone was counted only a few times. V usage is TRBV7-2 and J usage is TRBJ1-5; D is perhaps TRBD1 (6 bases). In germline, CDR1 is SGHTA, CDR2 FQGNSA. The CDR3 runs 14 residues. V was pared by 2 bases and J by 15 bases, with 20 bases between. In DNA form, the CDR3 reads TGTGCCAGCAGCTTAACGGTAGCGGGGGCGAACTTGCATTTT. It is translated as CASSLTVAGANLHF.

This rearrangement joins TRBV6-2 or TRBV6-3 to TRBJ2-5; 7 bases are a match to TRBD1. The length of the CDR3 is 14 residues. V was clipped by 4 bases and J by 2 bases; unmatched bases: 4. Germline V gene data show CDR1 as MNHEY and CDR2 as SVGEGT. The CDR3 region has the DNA TGTGCCAGCAGTTCCCAGGGACAGCAAGAGACCCAGTACTTC. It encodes CASSSQGQQETQYF.

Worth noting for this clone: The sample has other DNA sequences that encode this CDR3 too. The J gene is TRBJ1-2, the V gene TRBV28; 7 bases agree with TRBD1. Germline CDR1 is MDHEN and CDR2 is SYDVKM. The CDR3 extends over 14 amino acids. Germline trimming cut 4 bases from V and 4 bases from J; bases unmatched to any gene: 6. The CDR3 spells CASSSPGQSYGYTF. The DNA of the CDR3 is TGTGCCAGCAGTTCACCGGGACAGAGCTATGGCTACACCTTC.

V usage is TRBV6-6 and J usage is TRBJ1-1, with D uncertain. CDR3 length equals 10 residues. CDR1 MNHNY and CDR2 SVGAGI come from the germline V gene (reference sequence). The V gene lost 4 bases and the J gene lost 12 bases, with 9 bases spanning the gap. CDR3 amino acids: CASSSRNSFF. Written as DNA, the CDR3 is TGTGCCAGCAGTTCCAGGAATTCTTTCTTT.

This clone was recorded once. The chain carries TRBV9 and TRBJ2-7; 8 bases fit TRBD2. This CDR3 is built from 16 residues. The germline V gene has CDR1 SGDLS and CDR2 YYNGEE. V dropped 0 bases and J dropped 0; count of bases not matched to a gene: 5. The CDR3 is CASSVATSGPSYEQYF. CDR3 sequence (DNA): TGTGCCAGCAGCGTAGCCACTAGCGGACCCTCCTACGAGCAGTACTTC.

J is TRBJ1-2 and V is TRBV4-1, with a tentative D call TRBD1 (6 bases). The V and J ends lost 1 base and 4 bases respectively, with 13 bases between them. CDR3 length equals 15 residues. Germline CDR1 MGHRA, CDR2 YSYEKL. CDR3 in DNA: TGCGCCAGCAGCCAAGTTGTGGGGGCTGGCTATGGCTACACCTTC. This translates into CASSQVVGAGYGYTF.

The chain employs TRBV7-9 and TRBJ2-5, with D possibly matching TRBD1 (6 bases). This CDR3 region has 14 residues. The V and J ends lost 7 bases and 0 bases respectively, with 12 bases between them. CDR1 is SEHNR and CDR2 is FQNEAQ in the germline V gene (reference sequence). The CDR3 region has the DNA TGTGCCAGCATTAGGGGGACAAACCAAGAGACCCAGTACTTC. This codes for CASIRGTNQETQYF.

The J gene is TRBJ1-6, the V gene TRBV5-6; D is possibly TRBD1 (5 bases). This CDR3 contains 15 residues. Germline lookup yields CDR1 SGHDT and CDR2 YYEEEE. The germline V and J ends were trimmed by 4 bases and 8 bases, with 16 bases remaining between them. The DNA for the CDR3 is TGTGCCAGCAGCGACGCCCCTCTCAGGGATTCACCCCTCCACTTT. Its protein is CASSDAPLRDSPLHF.

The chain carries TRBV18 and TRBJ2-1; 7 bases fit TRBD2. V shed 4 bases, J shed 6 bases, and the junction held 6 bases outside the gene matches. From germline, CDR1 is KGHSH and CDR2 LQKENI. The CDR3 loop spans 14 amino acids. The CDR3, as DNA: TGTGCCAGCTCACGGCGGGAGCCTCGCAATGAGCAGTTCTTC. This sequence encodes CASSRREPRNEQFF.

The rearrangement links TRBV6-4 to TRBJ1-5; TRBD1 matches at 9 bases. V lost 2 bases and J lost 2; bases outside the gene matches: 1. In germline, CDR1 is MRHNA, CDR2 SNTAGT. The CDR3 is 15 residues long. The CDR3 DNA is TGTGCCAGCAGTGACACAGGGGGCGGCAATCAGCCCCAGCATTTT. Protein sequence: CASSDTGGGNQPQHF.